This TCR beta chain is drawn from a study of blood T cell repertoires in COVID-19. Study-wide context: Material from acute and convalescent COVID-19 was sourced from the United States, Italy and Spain. From T cells, B-cell-depleted T cells, or PBMCs came the material, which was cDNA or gDNA.

The data were produced by immunoSEQ multiplex PCR, yet TCRdb's version contains in-frame clones alone and is incomplete. The table shows 200,000 to 250,000 clones, with 80% to 85% occurring only once. J was trimmed by 0 bases and V by 0 bases; bases with no gene match: 4. Germline V CDR1 and CDR2: LGHNA, YNFKEQ. The CDR3 has 17 amino acids. The rearrangement uses TRBV4-2 and TRBJ2-1; 8 nucleotides line up with TRBD2. Sequencing used peripheral blood. The receptor was derived from a man between 25 and 39 years old with active or convalescent COVID-19. CDR3 in amino acids: CASSQDGAGGSYNEQFF. In DNA, the CDR3 is TGTGCCAGCAGCCAAGATGGGGCGGGGGGCTCCTACAATGAGCAGTTCTTC.